This entry lists 10 T cell receptor beta chains sequenced from one sample in a study of naive and memory T cell subsets. Findings and limits, study-wide: A few larger clonotypes appeared in naive repertoires, especially CD8, possibly memory cells re-expressing CD45RA.

An equimolar mix of two oligonucleotides served as the beta constant-region primer for TRBC1 and TRBC2. The ligated cDNA underwent four PCR rounds using SP2 and nested alpha and beta constant-region primers. MiXCR, run by TCRdb on the UMI-ligation and nested PCR reads, gives a single entry per CDR3 protein. The data hold 95,000 to 110,000 distinct CDR3 sequences, with approximately 15% observed a single time. These TCRs' antigens remain unknown. The sample was naive CD8+ T cells from blood. These receptors all stem from a human donor in good health.

This clonotype has more than one count but fewer than ten. The chain employs TRBV6-1 and TRBJ1-1; D uncertain. The CDR3 is 18 residues long. V lost 2 bases and J lost 6, with 25 bases in between. CDR1 is MNHNS and CDR2 is SASEGT in the germline V gene. The CDR3 here is CASSEWFFSGNRLAEAFF. CDR3 nucleotide sequence: TGTGCCAGCAGTGAATGGTTCTTTTCAGGTAACCGATTGGCTGAAGCTTTCTTT.

The chain joins TRBV9 to TRBJ1-5; no firm D call. Trimming stripped 2 bases from V and 1 base from J, with 10 bases between. The CDR3 consists of 15 residues. Germline V gene lookup returns CDR1 SGDLS and CDR2 YYNGEE. DNA of the CDR3: TGTGCCAGCAGCGTTGATCTGGGGAGCAATCAGCCCCAGCATTTT. Translated, it gives CASSVDLGSNQPQHF.

This rearrangement joins TRBV9 to TRBJ2-3; 12 bases match TRBD2. The CDR3 runs 16 residues. Looked up from germline, CDR1 is SGDLS and CDR2 is YYNGEE. V lost 4 bases, J lost 4 bases, and 7 bases stayed unmatched. CDR3: CASSLPLAGGADTQYF. The CDR3 DNA is TGTGCCAGCAGCCTTCCCCTAGCGGGGGGGGCAGATACGCAGTATTTT.

The chain is built from TRBV2 and TRBJ2-7; tentative D call: TRBD1 (6 bases). Germline V CDR1 and CDR2: SNHLY, FYNNEI. This CDR3 comprises 13 residues. The V gene lost 5 bases and the J gene lost 2 bases, with 10 bases spanning the gap. The DNA for the CDR3 is TGTGCCAGCAGTCGGACAGCTACCTACGAGCAGTACTTC. Translating gives CASSRTATYEQYF.

The rearrangement uses TRBV10-3 and TRBJ2-2; a possible D gene is TRBD2 (6 bases). This CDR3 comprises 17 residues. V gave up 0 bases and J gave up 5 bases, with 16 bases separating them. Germline values: CDR1 ENHRY, CDR2 SYGVKD. The DNA of the CDR3 is TGTGCCATCAGTGAGTCGGAGGGATACAATGCTACCGGGGAGCTGTTTTTT. The encoded protein is CAISESEGYNATGELFF.

V and J are TRBV13 and TRBJ1-2, with 8 bases matching TRBD1. The germline V gene encodes CDR1 PRHDT and CDR2 FYEKMQ (reference sequence). J gave up 1 base and V 7 bases, and 5 bases lay outside the gene matches. There are 14 residues in the CDR3. CDR3 sequence (DNA): TGTGCCAGCACTAAGGACAGGGTTAACTATGGCTACACCTTC. Amino acids: CASTKDRVNYGYTF.

This clonotype turned up a few times. The chain carries TRBV28 and TRBJ1-1; no reliable D call. Germline CDR1 and CDR2: MDHEN and SYDVKM. The V end was cut by 6 bases, the J end by 7 bases, with 15 bases between. CDR3 length: 13 residues. The chain's CDR3 is CASRHTWELEAFF. The CDR3 DNA follows: TGTGCCAGCAGACATACTTGGGAGCTTGAAGCTTTCTTT.

This clonotype was observed a few times. The V and J genes are TRBV5-1 and TRBJ1-1; D is possibly TRBD1 (5 bases). V lost 0 bases and J 6 bases, leaving 12 bases between the germline ends. This CDR3 contains 14 residues. Germline V gene sequence: CDR1 SGHRS, CDR2 YFSETQ. The CDR3 DNA reads as TGCGCCAGCAGCTTGGGTCCAGGGACCCCTGAAGCTTTCTTT. It is translated as CASSLGPGTPEAFF.

This clonotype came up many times. The gene calls are TRBV4-3 and TRBJ2-7; possibly TRBD2 for D (6 bases). The germline V gene encodes CDR1 LGHNA and CDR2 YSLEER. The V end lost 4 bases, the J end lost 3 bases, and 13 bases lay between the germline ends. The CDR3 extends over 14 amino acids. The CDR3 region is CASSRTTSSYEQYF. For the CDR3, the DNA is TGCGCCAGCAGCCGAACCACTAGCAGCTACGAGCAGTACTTC.

Only a few counts were recorded for this clonotype. V and J are TRBV4-3 and TRBJ2-2; 10 bases map to TRBD2. V shed 1 base and J 3 bases; nucleotides not matched to a gene: 5. Germline CDR1 is LGHNA and CDR2 is YSLEER. CDR3 length: 17 residues. CDR3 region: CASSQALTSGYTGELFF. In DNA, the CDR3 is TGCGCCAGCAGCCAAGCCCTGACTAGCGGGTACACCGGGGAGCTGTTTTTT.